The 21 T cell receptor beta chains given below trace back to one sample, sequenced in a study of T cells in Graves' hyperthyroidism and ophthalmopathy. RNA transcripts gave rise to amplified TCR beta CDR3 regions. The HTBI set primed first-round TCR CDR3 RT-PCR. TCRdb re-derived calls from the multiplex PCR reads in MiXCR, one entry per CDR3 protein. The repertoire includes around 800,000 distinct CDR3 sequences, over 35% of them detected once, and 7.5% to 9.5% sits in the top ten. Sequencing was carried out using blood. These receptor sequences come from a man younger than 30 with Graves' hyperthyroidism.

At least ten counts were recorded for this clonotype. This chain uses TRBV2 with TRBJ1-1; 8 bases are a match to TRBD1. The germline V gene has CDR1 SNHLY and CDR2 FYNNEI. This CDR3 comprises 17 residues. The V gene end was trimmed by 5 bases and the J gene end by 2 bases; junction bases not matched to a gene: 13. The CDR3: CASSPPRQGISNTEAFF. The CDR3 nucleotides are TGTGCCAGCAGTCCTCCTCGACAGGGGATAAGCAACACTGAAGCTTTCTTT.

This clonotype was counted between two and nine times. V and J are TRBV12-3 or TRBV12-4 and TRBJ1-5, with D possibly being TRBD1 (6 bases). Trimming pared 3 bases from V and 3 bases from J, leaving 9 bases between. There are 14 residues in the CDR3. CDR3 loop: CASSLDRFNQPQHF. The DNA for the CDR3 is TGTGCCAGCAGTTTGGACAGATTCAATCAGCCCCAGCATTTT.

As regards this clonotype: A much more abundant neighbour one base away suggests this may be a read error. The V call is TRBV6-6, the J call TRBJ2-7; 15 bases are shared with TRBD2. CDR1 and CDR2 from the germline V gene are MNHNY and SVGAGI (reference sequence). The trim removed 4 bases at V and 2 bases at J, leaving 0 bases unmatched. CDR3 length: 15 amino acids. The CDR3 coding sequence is TGTGCCAGCAGTTGGACTAGCGGGGGGGCCTACGAGCAGTACTTC. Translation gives CASSWTSGGAYEQYF.

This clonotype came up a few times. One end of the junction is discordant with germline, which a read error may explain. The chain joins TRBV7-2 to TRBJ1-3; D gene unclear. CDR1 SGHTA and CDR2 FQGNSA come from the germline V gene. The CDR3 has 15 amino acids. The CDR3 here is CASSPDPYTGNTIYF. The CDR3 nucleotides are TGCGCCAGCAGCCCAGACCCTTATACTGGAAACACCATATATTTT.

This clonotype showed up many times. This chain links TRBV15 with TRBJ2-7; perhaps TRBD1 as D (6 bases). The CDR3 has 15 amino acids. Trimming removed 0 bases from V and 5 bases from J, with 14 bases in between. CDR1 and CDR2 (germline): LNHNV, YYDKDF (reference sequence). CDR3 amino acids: CATSRDRGPSNEQYF. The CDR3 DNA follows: TGTGCCACCAGCAGAGACAGGGGTCCTAGTAACGAGCAGTACTTC.

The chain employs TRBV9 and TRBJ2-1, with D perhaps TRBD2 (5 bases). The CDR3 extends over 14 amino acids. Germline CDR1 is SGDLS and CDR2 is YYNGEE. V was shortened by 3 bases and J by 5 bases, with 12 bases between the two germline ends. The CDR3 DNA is TGTGCCAGCAGCGCAAGCGGAACAGACAATGAGCAGTTCTTC. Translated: CASSASGTDNEQFF.

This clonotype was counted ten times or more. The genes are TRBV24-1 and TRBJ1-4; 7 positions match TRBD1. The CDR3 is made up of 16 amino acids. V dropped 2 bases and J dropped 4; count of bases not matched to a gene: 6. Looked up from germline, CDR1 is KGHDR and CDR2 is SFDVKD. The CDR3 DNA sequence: TGTGCCACCAGTGATTCCAACAGGGGCGGTAATGAAAAACTGTTTTTT. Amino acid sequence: CATSDSNRGGNEKLFF.

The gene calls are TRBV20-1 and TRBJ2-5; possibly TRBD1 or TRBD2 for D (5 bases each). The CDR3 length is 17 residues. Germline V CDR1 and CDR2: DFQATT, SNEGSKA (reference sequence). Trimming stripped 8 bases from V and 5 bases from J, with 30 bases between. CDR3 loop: CSTRDPDPGPRWETQYF. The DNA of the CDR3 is TGCAGTACTCGGGACCCGGACCCAGGCCCGAGATGGGAGACCCAGTACTTC.

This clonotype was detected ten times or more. Written as DNA, the CDR3 is TGTGCCAGCAGCGTAACTGAGGGTCCCCACGAGCAGTACTTC. Protein: CASSVTEGPHEQYF. This sequence joins TRBV9 and TRBJ2-7; possible D gene TRBD2, 5 bases. The CDR3 is 14 residues long. Germline V lookup: CDR1 SGDLS, CDR2 YYNGEE. Trimming stripped 1 base from V and 5 bases from J, with 13 bases between.

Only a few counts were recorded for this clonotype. CDR3 loop: CASGGRDFHYGYTF. In DNA, the CDR3 is TGTGCCAGCGGGGGCCGGGACTTTCACTATGGCTACACCTTC. The V call is TRBV12-3 or TRBV12-4, the J call TRBJ1-2, with D maybe TRBD1 (6 bases). Trimming shortened V by 8 bases and J by 3 bases, and 16 bases separated the two germline ends. The CDR3 is 14 amino acids.

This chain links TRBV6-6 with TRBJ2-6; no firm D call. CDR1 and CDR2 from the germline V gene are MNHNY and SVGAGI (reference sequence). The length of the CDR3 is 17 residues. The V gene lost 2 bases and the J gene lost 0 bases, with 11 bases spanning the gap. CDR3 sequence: CASSYATRSSGANVLTF. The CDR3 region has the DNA TGTGCCAGCAGTTACGCTACACGGAGCTCTGGGGCCAACGTCCTGACTTTC.

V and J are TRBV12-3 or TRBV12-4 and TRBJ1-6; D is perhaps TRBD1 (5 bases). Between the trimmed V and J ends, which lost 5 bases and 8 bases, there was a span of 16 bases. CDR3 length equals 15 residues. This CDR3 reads CASSLFQGVDSPLHF. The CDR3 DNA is TGTGCCAGCAGTCTATTCCAGGGTGTGGATTCACCCCTCCACTTT.

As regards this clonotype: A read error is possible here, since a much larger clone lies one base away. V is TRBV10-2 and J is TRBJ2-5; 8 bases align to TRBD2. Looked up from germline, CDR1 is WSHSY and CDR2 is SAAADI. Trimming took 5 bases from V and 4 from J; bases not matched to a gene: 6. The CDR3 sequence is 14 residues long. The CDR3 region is CASSIGGGRETQYF. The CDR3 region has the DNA TGCGCCAGCAGTATTGGCGGGGGGAGAGAGACCCAGTACTTC.

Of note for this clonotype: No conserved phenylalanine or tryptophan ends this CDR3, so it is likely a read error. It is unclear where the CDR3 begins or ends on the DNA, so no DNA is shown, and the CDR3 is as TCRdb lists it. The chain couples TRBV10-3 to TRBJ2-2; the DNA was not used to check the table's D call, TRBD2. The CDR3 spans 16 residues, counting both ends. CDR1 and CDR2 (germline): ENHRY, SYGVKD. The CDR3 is CAISESGTTNTGELVL.

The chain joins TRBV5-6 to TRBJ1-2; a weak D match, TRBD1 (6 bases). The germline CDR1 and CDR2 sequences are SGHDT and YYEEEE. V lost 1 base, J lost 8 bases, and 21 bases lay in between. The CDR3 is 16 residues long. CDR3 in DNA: TGTGCCAGCAGCTTGTTATCGGGGGGCGGCGCGGGAGGCTACACCTTC. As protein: CASSLLSGGGAGGYTF.

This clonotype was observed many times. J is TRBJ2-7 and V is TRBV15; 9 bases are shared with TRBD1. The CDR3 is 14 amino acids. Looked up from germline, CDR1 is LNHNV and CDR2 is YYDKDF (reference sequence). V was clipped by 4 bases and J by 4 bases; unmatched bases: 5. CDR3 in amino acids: CATSTDRGSYEQYF. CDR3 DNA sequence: TGTGCCACCAGCACGGACAGGGGCTCATACGAGCAGTACTTC.

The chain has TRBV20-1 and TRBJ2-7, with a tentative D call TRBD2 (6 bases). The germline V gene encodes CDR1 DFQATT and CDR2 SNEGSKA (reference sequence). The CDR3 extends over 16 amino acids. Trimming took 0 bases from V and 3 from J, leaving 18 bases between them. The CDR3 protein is CSARDYHGTEGYEQYF. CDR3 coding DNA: TGCAGTGCTAGAGATTACCACGGGACTGAGGGCTACGAGCAGTACTTC.

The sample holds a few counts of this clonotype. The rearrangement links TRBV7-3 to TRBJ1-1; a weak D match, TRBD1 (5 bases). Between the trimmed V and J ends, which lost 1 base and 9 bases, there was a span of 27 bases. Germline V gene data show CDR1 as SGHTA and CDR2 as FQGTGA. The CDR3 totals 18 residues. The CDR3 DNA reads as TGTGCCAGCAGCTTAATGGGGACCCCGAGGGGAGCACTGCGTAAAGCTTTCTTT. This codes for CASSLMGTPRGALRKAFF.

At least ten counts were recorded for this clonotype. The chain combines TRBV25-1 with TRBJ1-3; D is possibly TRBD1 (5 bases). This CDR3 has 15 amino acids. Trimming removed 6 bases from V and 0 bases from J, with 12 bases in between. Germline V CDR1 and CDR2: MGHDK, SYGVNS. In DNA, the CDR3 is TGTGCCAGCAGCTCCCCTGGGGGCTCTGGAAACACCATATATTTT. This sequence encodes CASSSPGGSGNTIYF.

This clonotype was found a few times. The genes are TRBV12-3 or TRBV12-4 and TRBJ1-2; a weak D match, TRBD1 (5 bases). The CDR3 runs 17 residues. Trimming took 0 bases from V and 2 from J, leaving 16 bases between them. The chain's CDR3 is CASSLALSTGTNYGYTF. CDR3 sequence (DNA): TGTGCCAGCAGTTTAGCGCTAAGTACAGGAACCAACTATGGCTACACCTTC.

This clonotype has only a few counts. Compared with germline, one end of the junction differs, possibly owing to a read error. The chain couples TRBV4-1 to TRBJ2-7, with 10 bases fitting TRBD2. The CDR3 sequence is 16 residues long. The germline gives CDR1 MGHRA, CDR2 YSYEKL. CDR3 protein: CASSQDLLAGVYEQYF. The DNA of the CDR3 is TGTGCCAGCAGCCAAGATCTCCTAGCGGGAGTATACGAGCAGTACTTC.